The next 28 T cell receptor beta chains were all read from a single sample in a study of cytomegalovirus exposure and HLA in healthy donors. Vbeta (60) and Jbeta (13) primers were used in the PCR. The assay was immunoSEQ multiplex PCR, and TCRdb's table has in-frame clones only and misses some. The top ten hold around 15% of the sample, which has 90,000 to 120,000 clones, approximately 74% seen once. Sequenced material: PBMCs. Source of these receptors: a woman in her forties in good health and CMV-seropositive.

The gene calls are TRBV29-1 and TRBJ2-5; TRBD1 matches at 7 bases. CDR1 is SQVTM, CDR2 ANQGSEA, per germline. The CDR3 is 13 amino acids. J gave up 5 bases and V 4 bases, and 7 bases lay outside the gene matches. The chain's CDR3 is CSVGGQFGETQYF. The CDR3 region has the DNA TGCAGCGTTGGGGGACAGTTTGGCGAGACCCAGTACTTC.

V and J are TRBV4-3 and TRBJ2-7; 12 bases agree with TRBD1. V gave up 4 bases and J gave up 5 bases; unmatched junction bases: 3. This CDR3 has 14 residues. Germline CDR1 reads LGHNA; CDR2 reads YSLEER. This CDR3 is CASSPGTGGHEQYF. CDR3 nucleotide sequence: TGCGCCAGCAGCCCCGGGACAGGGGGCCACGAGCAGTACTTC.

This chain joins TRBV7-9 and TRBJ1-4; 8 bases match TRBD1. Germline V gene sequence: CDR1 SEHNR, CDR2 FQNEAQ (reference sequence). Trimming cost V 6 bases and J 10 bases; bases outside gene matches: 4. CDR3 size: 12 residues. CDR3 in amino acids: CASRPTGGKLFF. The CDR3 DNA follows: TGTGCCAGCAGGCCAACAGGGGGAAAACTGTTTTTT.

CDR3 DNA: TGTGCCAGCAGGTACGGCGGACAGATCCAAGAGACCCAGTACTTC. It encodes CASRYGGQIQETQYF. The chain has TRBV6-5 and TRBJ2-5; D is perhaps TRBD1 (6 bases). The ends were cut back, 6 bases at V and 1 base at J, with 15 bases in the middle. The CDR3 runs to 15 residues. Per germline, CDR1 MNHEY and CDR2 SVGAGI.

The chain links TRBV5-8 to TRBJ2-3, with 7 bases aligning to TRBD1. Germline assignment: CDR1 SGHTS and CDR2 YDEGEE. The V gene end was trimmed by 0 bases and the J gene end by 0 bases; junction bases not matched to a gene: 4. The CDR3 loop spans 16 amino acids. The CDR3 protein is CASSLGDRASTDTQYF. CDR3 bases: TGTGCCAGCAGCTTGGGGGACAGAGCTAGCACAGATACGCAGTATTTT.

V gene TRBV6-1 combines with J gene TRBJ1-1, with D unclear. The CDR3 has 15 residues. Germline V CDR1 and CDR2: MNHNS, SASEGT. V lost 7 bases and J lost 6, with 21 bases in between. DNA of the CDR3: TGTGCCAGCACTCCCAACGGGGAGATTTTCGCTGAAGCTTTCTTT. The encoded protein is CASTPNGEIFAEAFF.

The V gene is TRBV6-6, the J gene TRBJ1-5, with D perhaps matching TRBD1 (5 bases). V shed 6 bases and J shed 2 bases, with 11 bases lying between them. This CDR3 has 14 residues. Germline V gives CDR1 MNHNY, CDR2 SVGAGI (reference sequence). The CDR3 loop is CASRGMTGNQPQHF. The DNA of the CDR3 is TGTGCCAGCAGGGGGATGACAGGCAATCAGCCCCAGCATTTT.

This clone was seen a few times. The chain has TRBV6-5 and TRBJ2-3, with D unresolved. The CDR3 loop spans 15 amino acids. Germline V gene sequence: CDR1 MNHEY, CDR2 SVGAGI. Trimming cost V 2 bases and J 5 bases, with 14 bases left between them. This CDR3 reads CASSYVRVPQDTQYF. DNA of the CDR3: TGTGCCAGCAGTTACGTACGAGTTCCGCAAGATACGCAGTATTTT.

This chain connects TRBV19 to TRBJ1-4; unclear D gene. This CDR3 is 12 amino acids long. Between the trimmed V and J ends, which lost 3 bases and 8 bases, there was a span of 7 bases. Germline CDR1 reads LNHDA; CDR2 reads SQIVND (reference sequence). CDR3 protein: CASSIAGEKLFF. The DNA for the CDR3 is TGTGCCAGTAGTATCGCGGGGGAAAAACTGTTTTTT.

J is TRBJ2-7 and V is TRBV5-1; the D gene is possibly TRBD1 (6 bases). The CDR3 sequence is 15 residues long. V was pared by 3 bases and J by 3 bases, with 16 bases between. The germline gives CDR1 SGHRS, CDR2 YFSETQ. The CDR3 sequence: CASSSGTGRYYEQYF. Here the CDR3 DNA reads TGCGCCAGCAGCTCCGGAACAGGGAGATACTACGAGCAGTACTTC.

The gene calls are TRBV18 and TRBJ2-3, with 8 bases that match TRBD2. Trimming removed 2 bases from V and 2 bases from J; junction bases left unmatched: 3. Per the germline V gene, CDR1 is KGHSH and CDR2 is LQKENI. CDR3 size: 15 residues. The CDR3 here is CASSPWRGDTDTQYF. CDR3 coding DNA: TGTGCCAGCTCACCATGGCGGGGGGACACAGATACGCAGTATTTT.

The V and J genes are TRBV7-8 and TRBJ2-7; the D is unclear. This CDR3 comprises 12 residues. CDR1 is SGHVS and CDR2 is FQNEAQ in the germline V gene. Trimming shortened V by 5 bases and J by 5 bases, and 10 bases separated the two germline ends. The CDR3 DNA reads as TGTGCCAGCAGCCCCCGAGCCCACGAGCAGTACTTC. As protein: CASSPRAHEQYF.

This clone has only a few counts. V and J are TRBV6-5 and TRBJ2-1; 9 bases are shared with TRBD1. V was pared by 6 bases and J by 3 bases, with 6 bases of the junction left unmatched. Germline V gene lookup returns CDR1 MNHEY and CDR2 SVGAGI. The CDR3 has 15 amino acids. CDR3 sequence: CASRKQGAFYNEQFF. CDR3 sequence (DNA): TGTGCCAGCAGAAAACAGGGGGCGTTCTACAATGAGCAGTTCTTC.

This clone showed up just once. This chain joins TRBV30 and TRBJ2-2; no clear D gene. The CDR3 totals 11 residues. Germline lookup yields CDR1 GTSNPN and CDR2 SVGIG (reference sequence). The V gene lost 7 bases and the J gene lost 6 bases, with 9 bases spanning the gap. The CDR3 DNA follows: TGTGCCTCCCGGAGCCCCGGGGAGCTGTTTTTT. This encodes CASRSPGELFF.

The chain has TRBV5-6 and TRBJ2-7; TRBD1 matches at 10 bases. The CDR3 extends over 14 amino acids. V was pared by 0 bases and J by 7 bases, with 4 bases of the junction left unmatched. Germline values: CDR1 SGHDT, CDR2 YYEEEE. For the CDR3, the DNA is TGTGCCAGCAGCTTGGGACAGGGGGCGATTGAGCAGTACTTC. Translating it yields CASSLGQGAIEQYF.

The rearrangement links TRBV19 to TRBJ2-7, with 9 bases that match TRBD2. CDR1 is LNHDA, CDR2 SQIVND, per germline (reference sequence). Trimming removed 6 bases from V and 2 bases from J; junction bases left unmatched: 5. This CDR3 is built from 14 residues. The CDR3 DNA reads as TGTGCCAGTAGCGGACTAGCGTTAGCCTACGAGCAGTACTTC. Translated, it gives CASSGLALAYEQYF.

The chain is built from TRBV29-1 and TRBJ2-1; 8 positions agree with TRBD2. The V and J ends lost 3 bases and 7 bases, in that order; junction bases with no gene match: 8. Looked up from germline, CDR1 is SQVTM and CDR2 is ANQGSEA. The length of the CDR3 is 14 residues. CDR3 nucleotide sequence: TGCAGCGTTGATTGGGTAGCGGGGTGGAATGAGCAGTTCTTC. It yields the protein CSVDWVAGWNEQFF.

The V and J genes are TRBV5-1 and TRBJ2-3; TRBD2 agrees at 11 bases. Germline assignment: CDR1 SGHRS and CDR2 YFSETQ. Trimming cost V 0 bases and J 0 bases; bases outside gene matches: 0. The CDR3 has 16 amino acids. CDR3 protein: CASSLGTSGSTDTQYF. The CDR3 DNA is TGCGCCAGCAGCTTGGGGACTAGCGGGAGCACAGATACGCAGTATTTT.

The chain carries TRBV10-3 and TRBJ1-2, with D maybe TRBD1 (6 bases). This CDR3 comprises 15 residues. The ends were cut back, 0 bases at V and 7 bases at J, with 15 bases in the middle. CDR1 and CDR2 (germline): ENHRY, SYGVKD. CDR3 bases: TGTGCCATCAGTGAGTCGGTCAGGGGCCCTCGTGGCTACACCTTC. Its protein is CAISESVRGPRGYTF.

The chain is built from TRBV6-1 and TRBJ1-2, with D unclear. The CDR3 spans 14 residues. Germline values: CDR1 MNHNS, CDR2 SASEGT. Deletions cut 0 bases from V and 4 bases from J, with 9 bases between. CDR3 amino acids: CASSEARQSYGYTF. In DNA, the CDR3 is TGTGCCAGCAGTGAAGCGCGGCAGAGCTATGGCTACACCTTC.

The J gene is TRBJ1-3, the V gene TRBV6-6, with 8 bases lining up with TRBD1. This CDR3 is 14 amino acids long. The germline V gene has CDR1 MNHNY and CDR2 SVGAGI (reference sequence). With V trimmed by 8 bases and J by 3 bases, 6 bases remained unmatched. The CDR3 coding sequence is TGTGCCAGCGGATTGACAGGGGATGGAAACACCATATATTTT. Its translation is CASGLTGDGNTIYF.

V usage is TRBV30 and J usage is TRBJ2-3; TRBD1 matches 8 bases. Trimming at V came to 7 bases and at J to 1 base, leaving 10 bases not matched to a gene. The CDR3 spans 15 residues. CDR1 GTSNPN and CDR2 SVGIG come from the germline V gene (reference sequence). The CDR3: CAYTRTGKGTDTQYF. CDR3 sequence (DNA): TGTGCCTACACCCGGACAGGGAAGGGCACAGATACGCAGTATTTT.

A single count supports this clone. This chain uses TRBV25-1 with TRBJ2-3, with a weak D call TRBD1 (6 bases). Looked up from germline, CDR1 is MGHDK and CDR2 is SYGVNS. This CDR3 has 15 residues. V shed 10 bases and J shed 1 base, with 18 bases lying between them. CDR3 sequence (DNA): TGTGCCACCCAGGGGTCACTGGGACGCACAGATACGCAGTATTTT. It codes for CATQGSLGRTDTQYF.

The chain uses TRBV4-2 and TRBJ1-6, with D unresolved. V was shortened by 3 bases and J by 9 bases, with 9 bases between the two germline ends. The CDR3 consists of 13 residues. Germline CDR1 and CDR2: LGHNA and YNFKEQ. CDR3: CASSHERRSPLHF. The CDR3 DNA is TGTGCCAGCAGCCATGAGAGGCGTTCACCCCTCCACTTT.

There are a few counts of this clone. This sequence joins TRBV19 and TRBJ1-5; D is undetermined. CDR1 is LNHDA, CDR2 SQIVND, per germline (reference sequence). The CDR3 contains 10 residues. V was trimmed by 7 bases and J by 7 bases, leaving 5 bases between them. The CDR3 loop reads CASNRQPQHF. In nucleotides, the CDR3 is TGTGCCAGTAATCGGCAGCCCCAGCATTTT.

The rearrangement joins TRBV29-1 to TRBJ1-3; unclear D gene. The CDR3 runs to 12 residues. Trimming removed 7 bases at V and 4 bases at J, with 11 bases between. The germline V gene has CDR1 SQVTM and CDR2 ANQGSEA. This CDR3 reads CSGGSIGNTIYF. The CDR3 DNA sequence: TGCAGCGGAGGGAGCATAGGAAACACCATATATTTT.

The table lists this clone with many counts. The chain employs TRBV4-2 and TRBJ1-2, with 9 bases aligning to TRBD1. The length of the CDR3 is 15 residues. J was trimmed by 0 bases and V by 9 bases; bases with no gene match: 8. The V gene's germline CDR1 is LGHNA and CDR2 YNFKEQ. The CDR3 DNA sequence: TGTGCCAGACAATTACGGGACAGGGCTAACTATGGCTACACCTTC. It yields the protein CARQLRDRANYGYTF.

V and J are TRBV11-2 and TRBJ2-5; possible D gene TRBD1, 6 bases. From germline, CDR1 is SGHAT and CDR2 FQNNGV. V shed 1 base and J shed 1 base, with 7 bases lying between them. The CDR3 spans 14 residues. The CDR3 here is CASSLGGGQETQYF. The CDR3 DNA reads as TGTGCCAGCAGCTTAGGAGGGGGCCAAGAGACCCAGTACTTC.